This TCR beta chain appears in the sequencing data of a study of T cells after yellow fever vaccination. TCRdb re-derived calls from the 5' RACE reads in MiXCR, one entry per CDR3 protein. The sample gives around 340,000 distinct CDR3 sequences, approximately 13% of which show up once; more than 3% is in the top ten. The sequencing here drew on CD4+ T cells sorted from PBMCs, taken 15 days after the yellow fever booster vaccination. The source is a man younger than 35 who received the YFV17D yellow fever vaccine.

CDR3 DNA: TGTGCCATCAAAGAGACTAGCGGGGGGCGGGAGACCCAGTACTTC. Encoded protein: CAIKETSGGRETQYF. The V and J genes are TRBV10-3 and TRBJ2-5; 13 bases match TRBD2. The CDR3 is 15 residues long. After removal of 7 bases from V and 5 bases from J, the junction contained 7 bases not matched to a gene. Germline CDR1 is ENHRY and CDR2 is SYGVKD.